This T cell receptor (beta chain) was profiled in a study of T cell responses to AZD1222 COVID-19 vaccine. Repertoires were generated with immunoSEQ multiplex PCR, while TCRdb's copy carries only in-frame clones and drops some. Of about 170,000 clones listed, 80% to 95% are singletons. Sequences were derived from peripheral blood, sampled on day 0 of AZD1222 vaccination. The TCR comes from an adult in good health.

The CDR3 DNA is TGTGCCAGCAGGCCCGGGGGGGGAAGTGAAGCTTTCTTT. As protein: CASRPGGGSEAFF. This sequence joins TRBV7-6 and TRBJ1-1, with a weak D call TRBD1 (5 bases). Trimming removed 6 bases at V and 7 bases at J, with 15 bases between. The CDR3 runs to 13 residues. CDR1 and CDR2 from the germline V gene are SGHVS and FNYEAQ.